This TCR beta chain was recorded in a study of beta chain features in type 1 diabetes. Expressed TCRB transcripts were sequenced because the isolated RNA had all been reverse transcribed beforehand. Sequencing used immunoSEQ multiplex PCR; TCRdb keeps in-frame clones, though not all of them. The sample yields hundreds of thousands of clones, around 13% seen once. This clone was detected only a few times. This CDR3 is built from 16 residues. Deletions cut 3 bases from V and 1 base from J, with 13 bases between. CDR1 and CDR2 from the germline V gene are SGHNT and YYREEE (reference sequence). The source is a man younger than 35 in good health. The sequenced sample was naive CD4+ T cells from blood. This chain links TRBV5-4 with TRBJ2-2; D possibly corresponds to TRBD2 (6 bases). Here the CDR3 reads CASSSRVSGNTGELFF. The CDR3 bases are TGTGCCAGCAGCTCCCGTGTTAGCGGGAACACCGGGGAGCTGTTTTTT. The full variable domain, completed using reference TRBV5-4 and TRBJ2-2, is ETGVTQSPTHLIKTRGQQVTLRCSSQSGHNTVSWYQQALGQGPQFIFQYYREEENGRGNFPPRFSGLQFPNYSSELNVNALELDDSALYLCASSSRVSGNTGELFFGEGSRLTVL.